Following are 23 T cell receptor beta chains from one sample sequenced in a study of CD8 T cells in ankylosing spondylitis. TCRdb processed the 5' RACE reads anew with MiXCR; each CDR3 protein has one entry. Of some 140,000 distinct CDR3 sequences detected, around 7.9% appear once; the ten largest clones hold roughly an eighth. Source material: blood, either unsorted or a sorted T cell fraction (not recorded which). Every receptor here comes from a female donor with ankylosing spondylitis or in good health (not recorded which).

Comment on this clonotype: In this CDR3 the conserved last residue, phenylalanine or tryptophan, is missing, so a read error is likely. The V call is TRBV7-9, the J call TRBJ2-1; 9 nucleotides align to TRBD1. The CDR3 spans 14 residues. V lost 5 bases, J lost 7 bases, and 6 bases stayed unmatched. Germline loops: CDR1 SEHNR, CDR2 FQNEAQ (reference sequence). CDR3 DNA: TGTGCCAGCAGCCTCTCGACAGGGGGGAATGAGCAGTTCATC. As protein: CASSLSTGGNEQFI.

This clonotype was seen many times. The V and J genes are TRBV20-1 and TRBJ2-1; the match to TRBD1 covers 7 bases. The CDR3 has 15 residues. Per the germline V gene, CDR1 is DFQATT and CDR2 is SNEGSKA (reference sequence). V lost 6 bases and J lost 4; bases outside the gene matches: 12. The CDR3 nucleotides are TGCAGTGCCCCTGAGGCCGGGACAGTGTACAATGAGCAGTTCTTC. Translated: CSAPEAGTVYNEQFF.

This clonotype appeared many times. The V call is TRBV6-1, the J call TRBJ1-2, with 7 bases identical to TRBD1. Germline CDR1 is MNHNS and CDR2 is SASEGT. The CDR3 loop spans 13 amino acids. J was trimmed by 8 bases and V by 6 bases; bases with no gene match: 9. The CDR3 region is CASREGAFGGYTF. DNA of the CDR3: TGTGCCAGCAGAGAGGGGGCGTTCGGCGGCTACACCTTC.

This clonotype has only a few counts. The rearrangement joins TRBV5-4 to TRBJ2-2; a possible D gene is TRBD1 (6 bases). The CDR3 has 13 residues. In germline, CDR1 is SGHNT, CDR2 YYREEE (reference sequence). The V gene lost 4 bases and the J gene lost 6 bases, with 10 bases spanning the gap. CDR3: CASSPWTAGELFF. As DNA, the CDR3 is TGTGCCAGCAGCCCCTGGACAGCCGGGGAGCTGTTTTTT.

This clonotype was observed many times. The genes are TRBV2 and TRBJ1-2; D ambiguous. The V gene's germline CDR1 is SNHLY and CDR2 FYNNEI. This CDR3 is built from 15 residues. Trimming took 0 bases from V and 5 from J, leaving 13 bases between them. This chain's CDR3 is CASSEALDPSYGYTF. In nucleotides, the CDR3 is TGTGCCAGCAGTGAAGCGCTTGACCCTTCGTATGGCTACACCTTC.

This clonotype has at least ten counts. The rearrangement joins TRBV27 to TRBJ2-1, with a tentative D call TRBD2 (7 bases). The CDR3 contains 16 residues. V gave up 3 bases and J gave up 5 bases, with 17 bases separating them. Germline V gene lookup returns CDR1 MNHEY and CDR2 SMNVEV (reference sequence). Here the CDR3 DNA reads TGTGCCAGCAGTTTTGGGGGGGGGGGCCCGCACAATGAGCAGTTCTTC. This codes for CASSFGGGGPHNEQFF.

This clonotype was observed many times. The V and J genes are TRBV6-1 and TRBJ1-5; D gene unclear. The V gene lost 6 bases and the J gene lost 3 bases, with 6 bases spanning the gap. This CDR3 is built from 12 residues. Germline lookup yields CDR1 MNHNS and CDR2 SASEGT. The CDR3 DNA is TGTGCCAGCAGCCTAAACAATCAGCCCCAGCATTTT. Amino acids: CASSLNNQPQHF.

The sample holds many counts of this clonotype. The J gene is TRBJ2-7, the V gene TRBV4-3; possible D gene TRBD1, 6 bases. Per germline, CDR1 LGHNA and CDR2 YSLEER. The length of the CDR3 is 16 residues. V shed 4 bases and J shed 2 bases, with 18 bases lying between them. CDR3 DNA sequence: TGCGCCAGCAGCCCTACCCCACAGGGCCCTACCTACGAGCAGTACTTC. Protein sequence: CASSPTPQGPTYEQYF.

This clonotype was seen at least ten times. CDR3 nucleotides: TGCGCCAGCAGCCAGGGTAGCCAAACGAATCAGCCCCAGCATTTT. Amino acid sequence: CASSQGSQTNQPQHF. The chain links TRBV4-1 to TRBJ1-5; no clear D gene. Germline V gives CDR1 MGHRA, CDR2 YSYEKL. The CDR3 is 15 residues long. Trimming pared 3 bases from V and 4 bases from J, leaving 13 bases between.

Concerning this clonotype itself: The final CDR3 position lacks the conserved phenylalanine or tryptophan, pointing to a likely read error. The J gene is TRBJ2-7, the V gene TRBV20-1; TRBD2 matches 7 bases. J lost 2 bases, V lost 0 bases, and 4 bases had no gene match. The CDR3 is 14 residues long. Germline CDR1 reads DFQATT; CDR2 reads SNEGSKA (reference sequence). The CDR3 DNA reads TGCAGTGCTAGAGATCTGGGGGGGACCTACGAGCAGTACTTG. Translating it yields CSARDLGGTYEQYL.

This clonotype appeared a few times. V gene TRBV30 combines with J gene TRBJ2-4, with no clear D. The CDR3 runs 14 residues. Germline CDR1 and CDR2: GTSNPN and SVGIG (reference sequence). V was clipped by 0 bases and J by 6 bases, with 12 bases between them. The CDR3 DNA follows: TGTGCCTGGAGTGTCGTCCCCAAGGGAAACATTCAGTACTTC. It encodes CAWSVVPKGNIQYF.

This clonotype has at least ten counts. The chain carries TRBV5-1 and TRBJ2-1, with 16 bases aligning to TRBD2. In germline, CDR1 is SGHRS, CDR2 YFSETQ. CDR3 length: 17 residues. After removal of 4 bases from V and 9 bases from J, the junction contained 10 bases not matched to a gene. The CDR3 DNA follows: TGCGCCAGCAGCCCAGGGACTAGCGGGGGGGCCCTAGGTGAGCAGTTCTTC. Translation gives CASSPGTSGGALGEQFF. Filled out from reference TRBV5-1 and TRBJ2-1, the complete variable domain reads KAGVTQTPRYLIKTRGQQVTLSCSPISGHRSVSWYQQTPGQGLQFLFEYFSETQRNKGNFPGRFSGRQFSNSRSEMNVSTLELGDSALYLCASSPGTSGGALGEQFFGPGTRLTVL.

In this sample, this clonotype turned up many times. The CDR3 DNA follows: TGTGCCGGATCAGGGTTGATGAACACTGAAGCTTTCTTT. Its protein is CAGSGLMNTEAFF. The V call is TRBV30, the J call TRBJ1-1; the D gene is possibly TRBD1 (5 bases). The V gene's germline CDR1 is GTSNPN and CDR2 SVGIG (reference sequence). Trimming shortened V by 8 bases and J by 0 bases, and 13 bases separated the two germline ends. The length of the CDR3 is 13 residues. The full variable domain, rest sourced from reference TRBV30 and TRBJ1-1, is SQTIHQWPATLVQPVGSPLSLECTVEGTSNPNLYWYRQAAGRGLQLLFYSVGIGQISSEVPQNLSASRPQDRQFILSSKKLLLSDSGFYLCAGSGLMNTEAFFGQGTRLTVV.

This clonotype was found many times. This chain joins TRBV7-2 and TRBJ1-4, with D possibly matching TRBD1 (6 bases). Germline CDR1 is SGHTA and CDR2 is FQGNSA. The V and J ends lost 8 bases and 2 bases respectively, with 15 bases between them. The CDR3 sequence is 15 residues long. CDR3 sequence (DNA): TGTGCCAGCGGAGAAGCGGGGGGCACTAATGAAAAACTGTTTTTT. Encoded protein: CASGEAGGTNEKLFF.

This clonotype was recorded at least ten times. The V call is TRBV18, the J call TRBJ1-1; D gene uncertain. The V gene lost 3 bases and the J gene lost 5 bases, with 16 bases spanning the gap. Per the germline V gene, CDR1 is KGHSH and CDR2 is LQKENI. This CDR3 contains 15 residues. CDR3 protein: CASSPTGGTDTEAFF. In DNA form, the CDR3 reads TGTGCCAGCTCACCTACGGGTGGAACTGATACTGAAGCTTTCTTT.

This clonotype was seen ten or more times. The chain joins TRBV7-8 to TRBJ1-5; D not resolved. CDR1 is SGHVS and CDR2 is FQNEAQ in the germline V gene. This CDR3 contains 15 residues. V shed 5 bases and J shed 2 bases, with 13 bases lying between them. As DNA, the CDR3 is TGTGCCAGCAGCGAAGAGGGATGGGGCAATCAGCCCCAGCATTTT. This codes for CASSEEGWGNQPQHF.

This clonotype was picked up many times. V gene TRBV10-3 combines with J gene TRBJ2-1, with 9 bases matching TRBD1. Unmatched junction bases numbered 5, after V lost 7 bases and J lost 4 bases. This CDR3 is built from 14 residues. CDR1 is ENHRY, CDR2 SYGVKD, per germline. The CDR3 is CAITRTGVYNEQFF. CDR3 nucleotide sequence: TGTGCCATCACTCGGACAGGGGTATACAATGAGCAGTTCTTC.

Ten or more counts support this clonotype. The chain couples TRBV4-3 to TRBJ1-6; D is undetermined. Germline CDR1 and CDR2: LGHNA and YSLEER. This CDR3 is 14 amino acids long. V gave up 4 bases and J gave up 5 bases, with 9 bases separating them. The CDR3 region has the DNA TGCGCCAGCAGCCCGGGTGCGGATAATTCACCCCTCCACTTT. It encodes CASSPGADNSPLHF.

This clonotype was seen many times. This chain joins TRBV5-1 and TRBJ1-1, with D perhaps TRBD1 (5 bases). Germline lookup yields CDR1 SGHRS and CDR2 YFSETQ. The CDR3 spans 14 residues. Trimming stripped 4 bases from V and 8 bases from J, with 18 bases between. The CDR3 loop reads CASSQGPPTREAFF. The CDR3 DNA reads as TGCGCCAGCAGCCAGGGACCTCCGACTCGGGAAGCTTTCTTT.

Concerning this clonotype itself: This may be a read error: a much more frequent sequence differs by one nucleotide. This chain joins TRBV28 and TRBJ1-2; no reliable D call. The V end was cut by 6 bases, the J end by 8 bases, with 19 bases between. The length of the CDR3 is 14 residues. Germline CDR1 and CDR2: MDHEN and SYDVKM. CDR3 sequence: CASSKARLPGGYTF. CDR3 DNA sequence: TGTGCCAGCAGCAAAGCCAGGCTACCTGGCGGCTACACCTTC.

This clonotype has at least ten counts. This sequence joins TRBV5-1 and TRBJ1-3, with D unresolved. CDR3 length: 13 residues. Germline V CDR1 and CDR2: SGHRS, YFSETQ. V was cut by 4 bases and J by 3 bases, with 8 bases left in between. The DNA of the CDR3 is TGCGCCAGCAGCAAAAGGGATGGAAACACCATATATTTT. This encodes CASSKRDGNTIYF.

This clonotype has ten or more counts. This chain links TRBV2 with TRBJ1-2, with D possibly matching TRBD1 (6 bases). Trimming pared 7 bases from V and 0 bases from J, leaving 21 bases between. The CDR3 runs 17 residues. CDR1 is SNHLY, CDR2 FYNNEI, per germline. This chain's CDR3 is CASTLTGTPSPNYGYTF. CDR3 bases: TGTGCCAGCACCCTAACCGGGACACCCAGCCCTAACTATGGCTACACCTTC.

In its sample, this clonotype was seen many times. V and J are TRBV7-2 and TRBJ1-1, with D perhaps TRBD1 (6 bases). Trimming cost V 5 bases and J 7 bases, with 23 bases left between them. The length of the CDR3 is 16 residues. Germline V gene data show CDR1 as SGHTA and CDR2 as FQGNSA. The CDR3: CASSLGRGAAKYEAFF. The CDR3 DNA reads as TGTGCCAGCAGCCTGGGGCGGGGGGCCGCTAAGTATGAAGCTTTCTTT.